The entry below describes one TCR beta chain. Its antigen is not identified. Using immunoSEQ multiplex PCR, the repertoire was profiled, and TCRdb retains in-frame clones only, with some absent. The repertoire consists of 100,000 or so clones, with about 92% occurring once and the leading ten covering roughly 2%. The data are from a study of graft-versus-host responses after intestinal transplantation. Background on the study: Anti-thymocyte globulin induction, then tacrolimus and steroids for two to four years, went to all recipients.

Study-wide points: Early post-transplant declines in HvG were associated with peak levels of circulating GvH clones. GvH clones were found in recipient marrow; some appeared first in ileum or blood.

This CDR3 has 20 residues. Germline V gene lookup returns CDR1 MDHEN and CDR2 SYDVKM. V shed 5 bases and J 0 bases; nucleotides not matched to a gene: 13. This receptor was obtained from a human donor who received an intestinal transplant. V and J are TRBV28 and TRBJ2-6; 10 bases align to TRBD1. Here the sequenced sample was unstimulated CD8+ T cells sorted from spleen or lymph node cells, taken before intestinal transplant. CDR3 amino acids: CASSPVPGTGASSGANVLTF. The CDR3 nucleotides are TGTGCCAGCAGTCCCGTTCCGGGGACAGGGGCCAGCTCTGGGGCCAACGTCCTGACTTTC.